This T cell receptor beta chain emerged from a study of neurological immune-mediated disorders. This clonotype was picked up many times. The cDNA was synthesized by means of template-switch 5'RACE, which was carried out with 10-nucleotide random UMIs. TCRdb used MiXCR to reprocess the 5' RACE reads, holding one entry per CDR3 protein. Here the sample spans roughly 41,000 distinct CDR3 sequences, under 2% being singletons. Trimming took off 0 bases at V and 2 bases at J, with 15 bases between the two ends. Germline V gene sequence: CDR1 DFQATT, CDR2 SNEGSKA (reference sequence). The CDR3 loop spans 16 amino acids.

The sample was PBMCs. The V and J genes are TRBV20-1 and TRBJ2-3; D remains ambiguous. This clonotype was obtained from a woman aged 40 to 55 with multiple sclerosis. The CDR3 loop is CSARELTLRSTDTQYF. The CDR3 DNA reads TGCAGTGCTAGAGAACTAACCCTACGGTCCACAGATACGCAGTATTTT.